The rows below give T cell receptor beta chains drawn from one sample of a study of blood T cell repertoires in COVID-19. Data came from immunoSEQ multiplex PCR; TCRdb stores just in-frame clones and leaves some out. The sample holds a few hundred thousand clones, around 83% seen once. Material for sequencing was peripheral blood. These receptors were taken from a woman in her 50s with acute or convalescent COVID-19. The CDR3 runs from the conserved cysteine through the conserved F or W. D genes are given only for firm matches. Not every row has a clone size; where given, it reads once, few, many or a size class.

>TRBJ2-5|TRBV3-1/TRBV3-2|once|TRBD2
TGTGCCAGCAGCCAAGCAGCGGGAGAGGAGACCCAGTACTTC
CASSQAAGEETQYF
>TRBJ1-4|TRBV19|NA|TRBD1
TGTGCCAGTAGTCCGGGGGACAGCGTGGGGTTTATTGGAAAACTGTTTTTT
CASSPGDSVGFIGKLFF
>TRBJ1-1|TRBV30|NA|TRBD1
TGTGCCTGGAGTTCCCGTTGGCGCAGGGGGACGAACACTGAAGCTTTCTTT
CAWSSRWRRGTNTEAFF
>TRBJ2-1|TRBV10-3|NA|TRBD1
TGTGCCATCGTAAGGGGACAGGGATACAATGAGCAGTTCTTC
CAIVRGQGYNEQFF
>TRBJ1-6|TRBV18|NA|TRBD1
TGTGCCAGCTCATGGGACAGGGGAAATTCACCCCTCCACTTT
CASSWDRGNSPLHF
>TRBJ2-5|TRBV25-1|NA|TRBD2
TGTGCCAGCAGTGAAGGAGCGGGGGGAGAGACCCAGTACTTC
CASSEGAGGETQYF
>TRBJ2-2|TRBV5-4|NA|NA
TGTGCCAGCAGCTTTATCGGACAGTCGAACACCGGGGAGCTGTTTTTT
CASSFIGQSNTGELFF
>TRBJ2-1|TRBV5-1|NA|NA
TGCGCCAGCAGCCGGGACTTATACAATGAGCAGTTCTTC
CASSRDLYNEQFF
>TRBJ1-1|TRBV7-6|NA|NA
TGTGCCAGCAGCTTAGGGGGGACTGGCCTAGGGCCTGAAGCTTTCTTT
CASSLGGTGLGPEAFF
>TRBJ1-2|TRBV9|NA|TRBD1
TGTGCCAGCAGCGGTACAACAGGGGGAGCCTATGGCTACACCTTC
CASSGTTGGAYGYTF
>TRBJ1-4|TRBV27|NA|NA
TGTGCCAGCAGTCCCCAGTCCCCCATCCAAAAACTGTTTTTT
CASSPQSPIQKLFF
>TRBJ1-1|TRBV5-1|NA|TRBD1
TGCGCCAGCAGCCGTCAGGGGGATGGGAACACTGAAGCTTTCTTT
CASSRQGDGNTEAFF
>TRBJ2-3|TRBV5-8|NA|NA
TGTGCCAGCAGCTTCGGCGGGGTCTCAGATACGCAGTATTTT
CASSFGGVSDTQYF
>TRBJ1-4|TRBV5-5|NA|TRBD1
TGTGCCAGCAGCCTAGAGACAGGGGGGTATGAAAAACTGTTTTTT
CASSLETGGYEKLFF
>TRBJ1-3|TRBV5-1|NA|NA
TGCGCCAGCAGCTTGGCCGGGAATTCTGGAAACACCATATATTTT
CASSLAGNSGNTIYF
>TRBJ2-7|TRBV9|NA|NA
TGTGCCAGCAGCCCTGGTGGCGGCGAGCAGTACTTC
CASSPGGGEQYF
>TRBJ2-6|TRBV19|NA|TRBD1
TGTGCCAGTAGACGCCTCGGGACAGGAGACTCTGGGGCCAACGTCCTGACTTTC
CASRRLGTGDSGANVLTF
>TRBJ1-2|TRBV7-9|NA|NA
TGTGCCAGCAGCTTGGGCAGTCCCATCTATGGCTACACCTTC
CASSLGSPIYGYTF